Sequencing of this TCR beta chain was carried out in a study of response to subunit inactivated influenza vaccine. Study-wide points: Authors suggested that a seasonal influenza vaccination recruits few new T cells each time.

The CDR3 is 15 amino acids. Germline V CDR1 and CDR2: LGHNA, YSLEER. V lost 0 bases and J 1 base, leaving 9 bases between the germline ends. This clonotype came up many times. Its antigen is unidentified. TCRdb analysed the RT-PCR reads with MiXCR anew, one entry per CDR3 protein. The table has approximately 570,000 distinct CDR3 sequences, about 8% seen once. Source: PBMCs from blood, taken less than 25 months after vaccination. V usage is TRBV4-3 and J usage is TRBJ1-2; no definite D call. The clonotype was recovered from a man between 50 and 69 years old who received an inactivated influenza vaccine. The CDR3 is CASSQDWTYNYGYTF. As DNA, the CDR3 is TGCGCCAGCAGCCAAGACTGGACTTATAACTATGGCTACACCTTC.